Reported below is one T cell receptor (beta chain). One end of the junction is discordant with germline, which a read error may explain. Original methodology: Reference gene primer amplification gave nucleated cell count estimates. Assay used: immunoSEQ multiplex PCR; TCRdb lists only in-frame clones, some missing. From that table come the V and J calls and clone size; the DNA was used to work out D and trimming. The repertoire holds around 19,000 clones, with around 81% as singletons. This specimen belongs to a study of blood T cell repertoires in COVID-19. Turning to the study itself: Acute and convalescent COVID-19 samples came from the United States, Italy and Spain. Sources were T cells, B-cell-depleted T cells, or PBMCs; the material itself was cDNA or gDNA.

The specimen was peripheral blood. The TCR sequence derives from a middle-aged man with active or convalescent COVID-19.

As DNA, the CDR3 is TGTGCCTGTATGCGGCAGGGACAAAGGTCTAAGGAAAAACTGTTTTTT. It specifies CACMRQGQRSKEKLFF. The chain employs TRBV19 and TRBJ1-4, with a weak D call TRBD1 (6 bases). The CDR3 has 16 amino acids. Per the germline V gene, CDR1 is LNHDA and CDR2 is SQIVND (reference sequence).